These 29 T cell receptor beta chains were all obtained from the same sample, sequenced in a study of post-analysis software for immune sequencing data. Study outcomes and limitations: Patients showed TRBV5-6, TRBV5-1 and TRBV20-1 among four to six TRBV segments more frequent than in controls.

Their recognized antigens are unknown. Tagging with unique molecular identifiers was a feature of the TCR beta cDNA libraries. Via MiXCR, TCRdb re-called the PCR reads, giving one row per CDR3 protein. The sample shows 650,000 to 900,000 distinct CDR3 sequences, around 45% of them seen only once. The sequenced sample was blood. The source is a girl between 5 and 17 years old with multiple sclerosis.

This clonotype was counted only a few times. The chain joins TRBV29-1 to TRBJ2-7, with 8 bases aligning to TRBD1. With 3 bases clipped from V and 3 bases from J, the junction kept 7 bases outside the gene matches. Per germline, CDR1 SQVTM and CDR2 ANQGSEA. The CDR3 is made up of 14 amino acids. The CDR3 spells CSVDPGTGRYEQYF. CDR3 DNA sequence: TGCAGCGTTGATCCCGGGACAGGTCGCTACGAGCAGTACTTC.

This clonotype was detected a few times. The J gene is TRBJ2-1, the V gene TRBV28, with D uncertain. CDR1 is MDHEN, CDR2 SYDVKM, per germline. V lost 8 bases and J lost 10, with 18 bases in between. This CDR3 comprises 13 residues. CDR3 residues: CASLERPGGEQFF. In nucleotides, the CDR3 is TGTGCCAGCTTAGAAAGGCCAGGCGGCGAGCAGTTCTTC.

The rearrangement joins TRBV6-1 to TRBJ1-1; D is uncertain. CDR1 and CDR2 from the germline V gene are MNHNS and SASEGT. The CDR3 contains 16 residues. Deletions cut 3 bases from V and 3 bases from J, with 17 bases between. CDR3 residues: CASSDANNGPHTEAFF. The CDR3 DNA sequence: TGTGCCAGCAGTGACGCAAACAATGGGCCTCACACTGAAGCTTTCTTT.

Written as DNA, the CDR3 is TGTGCCAGCAGTTCACCGTACAAACAGGGATCCTACGAGCAGTACTTC. This translates into CASSSPYKQGSYEQYF. V gene TRBV27 combines with J gene TRBJ2-7; a possible D gene is TRBD1 (6 bases). Trimming took 4 bases from V and 1 from J, leaving 17 bases between them. The CDR3 is 16 amino acids. CDR1 MNHEY and CDR2 SMNVEV come from the germline V gene (reference sequence).

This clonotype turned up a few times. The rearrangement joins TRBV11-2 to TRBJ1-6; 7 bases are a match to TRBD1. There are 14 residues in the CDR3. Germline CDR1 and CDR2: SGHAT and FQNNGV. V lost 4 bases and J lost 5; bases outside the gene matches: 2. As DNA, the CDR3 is TGTGCCAGCAGCTACAGGGGAAATAATTCACCCCTCCACTTT. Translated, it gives CASSYRGNNSPLHF. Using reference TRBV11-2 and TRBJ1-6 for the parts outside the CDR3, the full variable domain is EAGVAQSPRYKIIEKRQSVAFWCNPISGHATLYWYQQILGQGPKLLIQFQNNGVVDDSQLPKDRFSAERLKGVDSTLKIQPAKLEDSAVYLCASSYRGNNSPLHFGNGTRLTVT.

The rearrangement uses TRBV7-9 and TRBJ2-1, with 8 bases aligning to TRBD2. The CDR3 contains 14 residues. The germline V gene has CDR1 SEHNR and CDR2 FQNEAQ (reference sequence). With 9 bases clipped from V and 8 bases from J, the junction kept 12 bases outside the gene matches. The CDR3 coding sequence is TGTGCCAGGAGAGGCGGGAGGCTTCGGTATGAGCAGTTCTTC. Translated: CARRGGRLRYEQFF. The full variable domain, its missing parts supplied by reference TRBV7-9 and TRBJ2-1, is DTGVSQNPRHKITKRGQNVTFRCDPISEHNRLYWYRQTLGQGPEFLTYFQNEAQLEKSRLLSDRFSAERPKGSFSTLEIQRTEQGDSAMYLCARRGGRLRYEQFFGPGTRLTVL.

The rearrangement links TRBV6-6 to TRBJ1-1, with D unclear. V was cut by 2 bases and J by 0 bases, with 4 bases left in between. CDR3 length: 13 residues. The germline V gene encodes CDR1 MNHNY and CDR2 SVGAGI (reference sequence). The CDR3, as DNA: TGTGCCAGCAGTTACACTCTGAACACTGAAGCTTTCTTT. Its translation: CASSYTLNTEAFF.

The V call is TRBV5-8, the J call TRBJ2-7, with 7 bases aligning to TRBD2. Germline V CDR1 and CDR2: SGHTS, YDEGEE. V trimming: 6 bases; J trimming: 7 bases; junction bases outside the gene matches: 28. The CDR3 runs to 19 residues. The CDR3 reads CASNPRVLAAGEFGEEQYF. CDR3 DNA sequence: TGTGCCAGCAACCCGCGGGTCCTAGCGGCGGGAGAGTTTGGGGAGGAGCAGTACTTC.

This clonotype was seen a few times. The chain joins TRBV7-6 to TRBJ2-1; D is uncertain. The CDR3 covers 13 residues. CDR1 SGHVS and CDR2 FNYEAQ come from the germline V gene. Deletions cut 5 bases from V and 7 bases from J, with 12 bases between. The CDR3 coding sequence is TGTGCCAGCAGCCATAACTCCCGAAATGAGCAGTTCTTC. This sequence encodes CASSHNSRNEQFF.

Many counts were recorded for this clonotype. The CDR3 coding sequence is TGTGCCAGCAGTCACCGGGCGGGTTCCATCGGAGGCAATCAGCCCCAGCATTTT. It specifies CASSHRAGSIGGNQPQHF. This chain joins TRBV6-2 or TRBV6-3 and TRBJ1-5; D uncertain. This CDR3 has 18 amino acids. In germline, CDR1 is MNHEY, CDR2 SVGEGT. V lost 5 bases and J lost 2, with 22 bases in between.

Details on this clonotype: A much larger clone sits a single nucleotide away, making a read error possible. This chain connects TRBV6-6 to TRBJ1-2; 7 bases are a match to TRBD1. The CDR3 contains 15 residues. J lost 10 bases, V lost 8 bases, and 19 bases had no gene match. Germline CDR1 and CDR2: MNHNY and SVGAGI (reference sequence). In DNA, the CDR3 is TGTGCCAGCGCAACCCCCGGGACAGAGGGTTCTGACTACACCTTC. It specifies CASATPGTEGSDYTF.

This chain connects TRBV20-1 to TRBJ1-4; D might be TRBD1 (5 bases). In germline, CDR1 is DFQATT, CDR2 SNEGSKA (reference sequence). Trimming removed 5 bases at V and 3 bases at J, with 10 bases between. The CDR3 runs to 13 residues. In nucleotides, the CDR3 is TGCAGTGCTTACGGGGCTCCTAATGAAAAACTGTTTTTT. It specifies CSAYGAPNEKLFF.

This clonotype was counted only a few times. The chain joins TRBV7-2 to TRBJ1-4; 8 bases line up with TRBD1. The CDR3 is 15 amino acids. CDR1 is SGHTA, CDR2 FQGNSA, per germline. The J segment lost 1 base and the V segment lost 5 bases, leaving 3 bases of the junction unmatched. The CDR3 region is CASSPGQGTNEKLFF. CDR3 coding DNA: TGTGCCAGCAGCCCCGGACAGGGAACTAATGAAAAACTGTTTTTT.

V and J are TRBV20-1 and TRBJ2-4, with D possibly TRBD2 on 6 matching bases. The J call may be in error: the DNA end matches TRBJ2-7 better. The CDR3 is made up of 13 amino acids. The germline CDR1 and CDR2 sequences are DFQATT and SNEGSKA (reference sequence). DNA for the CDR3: TGCAGTGCTAGTCTTTCGGGAGCCCGCGAGCAGTACTTC. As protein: CSASLSGAREQYF.

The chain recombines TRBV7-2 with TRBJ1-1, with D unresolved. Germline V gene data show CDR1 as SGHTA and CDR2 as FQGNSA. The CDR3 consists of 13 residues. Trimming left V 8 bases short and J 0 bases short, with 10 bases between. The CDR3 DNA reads TGTGCCAGCGGCCGGACGGTGAACACTGAAGCTTTCTTT. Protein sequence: CASGRTVNTEAFF.

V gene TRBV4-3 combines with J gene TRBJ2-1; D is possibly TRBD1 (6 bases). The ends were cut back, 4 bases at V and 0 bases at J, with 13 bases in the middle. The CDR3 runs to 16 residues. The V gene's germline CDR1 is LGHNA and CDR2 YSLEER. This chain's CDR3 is CASSPFGQSSYNEQFF. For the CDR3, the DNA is TGCGCCAGCAGCCCCTTTGGACAGAGCTCCTACAATGAGCAGTTCTTC.

CDR3 bases: TGTGCCAGCAGTTACTCGGCGGACACTGGGGCCAACGTCCTGACTTTC. It translates to CASSYSADTGANVLTF. J is TRBJ2-6 and V is TRBV6-2 or TRBV6-3; weak D call: TRBD1 (5 bases). V lost 0 bases and J 2 bases, leaving 8 bases between the germline ends. The CDR3 has 16 amino acids. Germline V lookup: CDR1 MNHEY, CDR2 SVGEGT.

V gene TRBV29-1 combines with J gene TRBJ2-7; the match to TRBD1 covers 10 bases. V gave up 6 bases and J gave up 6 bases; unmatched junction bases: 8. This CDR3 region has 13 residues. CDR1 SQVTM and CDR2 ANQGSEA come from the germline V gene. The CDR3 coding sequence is TGCAGCGTCGCGCGATGGACAGGGGGCGAGCAGTACTTC. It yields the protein CSVARWTGGEQYF.

In DNA form, the CDR3 reads TGTGCCAGCAGTACCCGGACGAGGATCGGCACTGAAGCTTTCTTT. Translating gives CASSTRTRIGTEAFF. The rearrangement joins TRBV28 to TRBJ1-1; D not resolved. The CDR3 runs to 15 residues. Per germline, CDR1 MDHEN and CDR2 SYDVKM. The V and J ends lost 5 bases and 4 bases respectively, with 17 bases between them.

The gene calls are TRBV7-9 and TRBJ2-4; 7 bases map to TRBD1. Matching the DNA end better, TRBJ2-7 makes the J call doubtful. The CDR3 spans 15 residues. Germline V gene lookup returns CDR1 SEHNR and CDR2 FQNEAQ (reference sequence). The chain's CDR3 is CASSSPGQLPYEQYF. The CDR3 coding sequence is TGTGCCAGCAGCTCCCCGGGACAGCTGCCCTACGAGCAGTACTTC.

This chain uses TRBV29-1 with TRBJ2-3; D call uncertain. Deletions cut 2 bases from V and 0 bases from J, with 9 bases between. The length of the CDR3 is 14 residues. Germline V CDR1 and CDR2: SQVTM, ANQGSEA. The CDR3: CSVEYLGSTDTQYF. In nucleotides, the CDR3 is TGCAGCGTTGAATACCTGGGTAGCACAGATACGCAGTATTTT.

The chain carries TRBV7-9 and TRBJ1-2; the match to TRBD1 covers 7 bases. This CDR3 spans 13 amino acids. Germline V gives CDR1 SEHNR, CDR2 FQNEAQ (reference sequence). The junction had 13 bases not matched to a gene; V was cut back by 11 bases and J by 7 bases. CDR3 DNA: TGTGCCGGCACCTTGGGTGGACAGGCTGGCTACACCTTC. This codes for CAGTLGGQAGYTF.

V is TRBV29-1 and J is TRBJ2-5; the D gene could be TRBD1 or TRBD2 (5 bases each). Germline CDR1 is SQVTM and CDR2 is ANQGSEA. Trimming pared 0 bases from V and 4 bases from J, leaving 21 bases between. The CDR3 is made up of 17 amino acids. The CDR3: CSVEDRAAGTYRETQYF. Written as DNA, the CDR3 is TGCAGCGTTGAAGATCGGGCGGCCGGGACGTACCGAGAGACCCAGTACTTC.

The CDR3 reads CASSYSTNPGWHEQFF. CDR3 sequence (DNA): TGTGCCAGCAGTTATTCGACCAATCCCGGGTGGCATGAGCAGTTCTTC. The chain uses TRBV6-9 and TRBJ2-1; D gene unclear. Germline loops: CDR1 MNHGY, CDR2 SVAAGI. Trimming removed 0 bases at V and 8 bases at J, with 17 bases between. The CDR3 covers 16 residues.

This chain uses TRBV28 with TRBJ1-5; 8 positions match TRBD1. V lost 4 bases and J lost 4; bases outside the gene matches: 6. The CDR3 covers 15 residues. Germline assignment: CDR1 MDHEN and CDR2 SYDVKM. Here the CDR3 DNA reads TGTGCCAGCAGTTGGGGACAGGAGATAAATCAGCCCCAGCATTTT. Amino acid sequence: CASSWGQEINQPQHF.

CDR3 loop: CSAHPPGGTGGEKLFF. The CDR3 nucleotides read TGCAGTGCGCATCCCCCTGGGGGGACCGGGGGTGAAAAACTGTTTTTT. The rearrangement links TRBV20-1 to TRBJ1-4; TRBD1 is a possible D gene (5 bases). CDR1 is DFQATT and CDR2 is SNEGSKA in the germline V gene (reference sequence). This CDR3 contains 16 residues. V was trimmed by 6 bases and J by 7 bases, leaving 24 bases between them.

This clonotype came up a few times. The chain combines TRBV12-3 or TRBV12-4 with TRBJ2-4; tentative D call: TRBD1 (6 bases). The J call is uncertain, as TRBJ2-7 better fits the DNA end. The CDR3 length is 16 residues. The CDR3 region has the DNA TGTGCCAGCAGTTTAGCCCTGGGGGCGCAGGGCAACGAGCAGTACTTC. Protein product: CASSLALGAQGNEQYF.

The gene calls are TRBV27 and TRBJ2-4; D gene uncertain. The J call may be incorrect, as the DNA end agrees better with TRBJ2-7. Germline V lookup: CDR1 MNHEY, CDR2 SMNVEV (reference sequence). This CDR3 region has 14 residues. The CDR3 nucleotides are TGTGCCAGCAGTTTAAGTCTTTCCTCGGGCGAGCAGTACTTC. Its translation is CASSLSLSSGEQYF.

For the CDR3, the DNA is TGTGCCAGCAGTGCTTTGGGGGAAAAACTGTTTTTT. It is translated as CASSALGEKLFF. This sequence joins TRBV12-3 or TRBV12-4 and TRBJ1-4; D gene uncertain. The CDR3 contains 12 residues. The germline V and J ends were trimmed by 5 bases and 8 bases, with 9 bases remaining between them.